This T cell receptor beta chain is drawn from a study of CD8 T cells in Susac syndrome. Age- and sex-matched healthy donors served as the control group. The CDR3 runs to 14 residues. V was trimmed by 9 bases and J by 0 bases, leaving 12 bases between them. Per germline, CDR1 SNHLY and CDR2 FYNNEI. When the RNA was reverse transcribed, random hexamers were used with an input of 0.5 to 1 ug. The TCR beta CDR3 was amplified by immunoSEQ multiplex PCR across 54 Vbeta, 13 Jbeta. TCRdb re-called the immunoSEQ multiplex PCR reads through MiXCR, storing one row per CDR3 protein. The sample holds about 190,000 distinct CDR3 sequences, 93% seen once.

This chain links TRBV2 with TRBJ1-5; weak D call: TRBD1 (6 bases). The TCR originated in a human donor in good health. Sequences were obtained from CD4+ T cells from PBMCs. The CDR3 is CASVGQNSNQPQHF. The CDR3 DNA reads TGTGCCAGTGTCGGACAGAATAGCAATCAGCCCCAGCATTTT.